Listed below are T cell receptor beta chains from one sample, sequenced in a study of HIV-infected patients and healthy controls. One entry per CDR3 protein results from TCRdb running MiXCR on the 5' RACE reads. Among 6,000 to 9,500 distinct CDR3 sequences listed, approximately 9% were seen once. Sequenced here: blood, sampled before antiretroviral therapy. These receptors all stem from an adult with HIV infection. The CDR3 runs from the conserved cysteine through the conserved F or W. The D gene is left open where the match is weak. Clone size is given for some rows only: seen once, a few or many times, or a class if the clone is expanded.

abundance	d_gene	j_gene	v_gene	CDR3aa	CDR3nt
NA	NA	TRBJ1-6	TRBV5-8	CASSFRGASSPLHF	TGTGCCAGCAGCTTCCGGGGGGCCAGTTCACCCCTCCACTTT
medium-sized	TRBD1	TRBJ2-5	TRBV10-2	CASSTGDDETQYF	TGCGCCAGCAGTACAGGGGACGACGAGACCCAGTACTTC
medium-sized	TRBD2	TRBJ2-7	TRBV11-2	CASSSETSGRAFFYEQYF	TGTGCCAGCAGCTCTGAGACTAGCGGGAGGGCCTTTTTCTACGAGCAGTACTTC
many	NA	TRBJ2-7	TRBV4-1	CASSQETTGPYEQYF	TGCGCCAGCAGCCAAGAGACGACAGGACCATACGAGCAGTACTTC
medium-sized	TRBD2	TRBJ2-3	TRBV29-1	CSVVLAGALPDTQYF	TGCAGCGTTGTCCTAGCGGGGGCTCTTCCGGATACGCAGTATTTT
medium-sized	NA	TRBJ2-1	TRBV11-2	CASSLRGSLASNEQFF	TGTGCCAGCAGCTTACGTGGTAGTCTAGCGTCAAATGAGCAGTTCTTC
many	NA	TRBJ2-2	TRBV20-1	CSATDGRNTGELFF	TGCAGTGCTACTGACGGAAGAAACACCGGGGAGCTGTTTTTT
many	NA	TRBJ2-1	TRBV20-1	CSAGGRSSYNEQFF	TGCAGTGCGGGGGGCCGGAGCTCCTACAATGAGCAGTTCTTC
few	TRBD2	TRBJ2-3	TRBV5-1	CASSSVAGPTDTQYF	TGCGCCAGCAGCTCCGTAGCGGGCCCCACAGATACGCAGTATTTT
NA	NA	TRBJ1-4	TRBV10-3	CAISEYDKEKLFF	TGTGCCATCAGTGAGTACGACAAAGAAAAACTGTTTTTT
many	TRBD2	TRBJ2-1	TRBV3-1	CASSPLAGGAYNEQFF	TGTGCCAGCAGCCCATTAGCGGGAGGAGCCTACAATGAGCAGTTCTTC
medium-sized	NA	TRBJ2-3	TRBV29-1	CSVEEVWPDTQYF	TGCAGCGTTGAAGAAGTCTGGCCAGATACGCAGTATTTT
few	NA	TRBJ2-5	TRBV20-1	CSARDWAVGETQYF	TGCAGTGCTAGAGATTGGGCCGTCGGGGAGACCCAGTACTTC